The clone carrying this T cell receptor (beta chain) was seen just once. Produced via immunoSEQ multiplex PCR; TCRdb's table is partial and in-frame only. The sample has under 200,000 clones; roughly 94% are singletons. These data are taken from a study of T cell responses to AZD1222 COVID-19 vaccine. The CDR3 loop spans 14 amino acids. The V end lost 6 bases, the J end lost 7 bases, and 18 bases lay between the germline ends. CDR1 GTSNPN and CDR2 SVGIG come from the germline V gene (reference sequence). This material consisted of peripheral blood, taken on day 0 of MenACWY control vaccination. V is TRBV30 and J is TRBJ1-4; D is unclear. The receptor's source is an adult in good health. CDR3 DNA sequence: TGTGCCTGCCGAGGCGGCTGGGCTTCTGAAAAACTGTTTTTT. Amino acid sequence: CACRGGWASEKLFF.